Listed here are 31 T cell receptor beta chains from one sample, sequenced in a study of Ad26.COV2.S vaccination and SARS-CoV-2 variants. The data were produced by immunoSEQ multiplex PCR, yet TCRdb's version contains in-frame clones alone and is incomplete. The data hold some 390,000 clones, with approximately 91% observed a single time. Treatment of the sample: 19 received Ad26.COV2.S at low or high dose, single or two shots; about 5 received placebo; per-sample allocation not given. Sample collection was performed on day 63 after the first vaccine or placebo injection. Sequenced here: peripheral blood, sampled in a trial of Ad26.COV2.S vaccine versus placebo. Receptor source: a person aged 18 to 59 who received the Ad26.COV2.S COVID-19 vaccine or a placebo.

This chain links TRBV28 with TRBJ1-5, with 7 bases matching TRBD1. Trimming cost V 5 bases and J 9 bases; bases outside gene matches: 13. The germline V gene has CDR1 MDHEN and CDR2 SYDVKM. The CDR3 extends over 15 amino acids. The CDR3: CASSTGDSYQWPQHF. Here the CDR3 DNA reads TGTGCCAGCAGTACAGGGGACAGCTATCAATGGCCCCAGCATTTT.

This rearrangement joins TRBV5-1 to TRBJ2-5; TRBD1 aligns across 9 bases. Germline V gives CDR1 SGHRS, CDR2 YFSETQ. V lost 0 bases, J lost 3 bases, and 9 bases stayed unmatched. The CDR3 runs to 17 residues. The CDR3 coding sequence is TGCGCCAGCAGCTTGGCCGAGACAGGGGGATTCAAAGAGACCCAGTACTTC. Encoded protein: CASSLAETGGFKETQYF.

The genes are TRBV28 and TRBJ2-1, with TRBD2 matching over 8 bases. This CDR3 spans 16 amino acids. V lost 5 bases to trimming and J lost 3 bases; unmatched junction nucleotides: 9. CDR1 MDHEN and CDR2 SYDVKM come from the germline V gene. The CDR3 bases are TGTGCCAGCAGTCCGGCCGGGGGACTAGTCTACAATGAGCAGTTCTTC. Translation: CASSPAGGLVYNEQFF.

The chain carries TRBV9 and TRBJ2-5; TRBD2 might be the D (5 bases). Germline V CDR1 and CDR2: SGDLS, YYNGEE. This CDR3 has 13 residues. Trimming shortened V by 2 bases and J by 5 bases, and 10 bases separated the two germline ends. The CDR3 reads CASSVADLETQYF. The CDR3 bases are TGTGCCAGCAGCGTGGCGGACTTGGAGACCCAGTACTTC.

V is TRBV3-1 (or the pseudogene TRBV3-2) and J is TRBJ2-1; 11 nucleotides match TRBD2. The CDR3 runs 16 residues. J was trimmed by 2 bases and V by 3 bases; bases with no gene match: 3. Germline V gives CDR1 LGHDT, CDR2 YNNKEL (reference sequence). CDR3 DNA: TGTGCCAGCAGCCAGGCACTAGCGGGAGCCTACAATGAGCAGTTCTTC. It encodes CASSQALAGAYNEQFF.

Written as DNA, the CDR3 is TGTGCCAGCAGTGAATTGGGACGGTCTGAAGCTTTCTTT. Its translation is CASSELGRSEAFF. This chain uses TRBV25-1 with TRBJ1-1, with a weak D call TRBD1 (5 bases). Deletions cut 1 base from V and 6 bases from J, with 9 bases between. This CDR3 spans 13 amino acids. Germline CDR1 reads MGHDK; CDR2 reads SYGVNS.

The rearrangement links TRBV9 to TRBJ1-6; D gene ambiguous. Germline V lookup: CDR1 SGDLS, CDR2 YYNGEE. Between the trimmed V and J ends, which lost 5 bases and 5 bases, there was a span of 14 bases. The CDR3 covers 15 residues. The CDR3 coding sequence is TGTGCCAGCAGGCCCGGTTCTTCGGATAATTCACCCCTCCACTTT. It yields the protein CASRPGSSDNSPLHF.

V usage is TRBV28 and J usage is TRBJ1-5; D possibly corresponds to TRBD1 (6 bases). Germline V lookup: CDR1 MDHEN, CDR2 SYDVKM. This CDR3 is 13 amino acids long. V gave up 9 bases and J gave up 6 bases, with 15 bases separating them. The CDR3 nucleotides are TGTGCCAGTAACAACAGGGTCGGTCAGCCCCAGCATTTT. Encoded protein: CASNNRVGQPQHF.

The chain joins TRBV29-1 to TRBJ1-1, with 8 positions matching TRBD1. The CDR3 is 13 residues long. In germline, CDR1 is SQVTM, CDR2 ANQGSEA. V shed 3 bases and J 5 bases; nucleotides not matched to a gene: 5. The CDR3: CSVEQQGDTEAFF. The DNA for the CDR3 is TGCAGCGTTGAGCAACAGGGGGATACTGAAGCTTTCTTT.

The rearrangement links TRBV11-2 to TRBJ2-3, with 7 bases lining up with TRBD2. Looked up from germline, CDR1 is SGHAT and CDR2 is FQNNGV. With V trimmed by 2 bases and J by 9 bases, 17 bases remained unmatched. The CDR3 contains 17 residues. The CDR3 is CASSLLVGLADGRTQYF. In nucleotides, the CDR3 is TGTGCCAGCAGCTTATTGGTAGGGCTAGCGGATGGTCGAACGCAGTATTTT.

As DNA, the CDR3 is TGTGCCAGCAGCCAAGACCCACCCGGGGTATCACCCCTCCACTTT. Translation: CASSQDPPGVSPLHF. The chain recombines TRBV3-1 (or the pseudogene TRBV3-2) with TRBJ1-6, with D unresolved. The CDR3 sequence is 15 residues long. Germline V gives CDR1 LGHDT, CDR2 YNNKEL (reference sequence). V was shortened by 0 bases and J by 10 bases, with 13 bases between the two germline ends.

CDR3 bases: TGTGCCAGCAGCTTCGGACTAGCGGGAGCAGGAGATACGCAGTATTTT. The encoded protein is CASSFGLAGAGDTQYF. The rearrangement uses TRBV7-2 and TRBJ2-3; 13 bases map to TRBD2. CDR3 length: 16 residues. Germline V gene lookup returns CDR1 SGHTA and CDR2 FQGNSA. V shed 3 bases, J shed 5 bases, and the junction held 5 bases outside the gene matches.

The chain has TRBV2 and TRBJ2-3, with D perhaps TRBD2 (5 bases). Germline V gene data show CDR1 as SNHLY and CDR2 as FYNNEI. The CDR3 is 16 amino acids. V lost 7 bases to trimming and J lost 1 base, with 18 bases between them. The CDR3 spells CASIFLAGLGTDTQYF. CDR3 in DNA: TGTGCCAGCATATTTTTGGCGGGCCTAGGCACAGATACGCAGTATTTT.

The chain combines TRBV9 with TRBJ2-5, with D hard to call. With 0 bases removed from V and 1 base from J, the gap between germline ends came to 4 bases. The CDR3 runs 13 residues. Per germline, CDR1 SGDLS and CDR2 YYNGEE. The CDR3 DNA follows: TGTGCCAGCAGCGTAGGGGCCCAAGAGACCCAGTACTTC. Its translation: CASSVGAQETQYF.

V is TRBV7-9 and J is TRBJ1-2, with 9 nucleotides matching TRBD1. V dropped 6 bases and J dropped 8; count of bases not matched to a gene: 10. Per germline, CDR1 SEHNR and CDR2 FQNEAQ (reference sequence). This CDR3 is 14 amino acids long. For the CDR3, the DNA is TGTGCCAGCAGTTCGGGACAGGGATACGGGGGCTACACCTTC. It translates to CASSSGQGYGGYTF.

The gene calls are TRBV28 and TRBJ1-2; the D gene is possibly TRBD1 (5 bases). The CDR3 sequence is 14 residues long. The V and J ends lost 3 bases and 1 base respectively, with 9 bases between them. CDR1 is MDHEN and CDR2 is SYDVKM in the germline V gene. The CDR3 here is CASSLGRGNYGYTF. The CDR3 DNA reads TGTGCCAGCAGTTTGGGGAGGGGTAACTATGGCTACACCTTC.

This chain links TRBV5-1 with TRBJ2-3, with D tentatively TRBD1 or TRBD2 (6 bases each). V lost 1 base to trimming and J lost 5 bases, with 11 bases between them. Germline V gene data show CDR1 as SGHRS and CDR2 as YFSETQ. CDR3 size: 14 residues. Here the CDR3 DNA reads TGCGCCAGCAGCTTGTACGGGGGCGAAGATACGCAGTATTTT. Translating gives CASSLYGGEDTQYF. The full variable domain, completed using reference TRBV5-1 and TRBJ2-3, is KAGVTQTPRYLIKTRGQQVTLSCSPISGHRSVSWYQQTPGQGLQFLFEYFSETQRNKGNFPGRFSGRQFSNSRSEMNVSTLELGDSALYLCASSLYGGEDTQYFGPGTRLTVL.

The CDR3 DNA reads TGTGCCAGCAGCTTAACGGGTCAGGGGGCCACTGAAGCTTTCTTT. It codes for CASSLTGQGATEAFF. The genes are TRBV7-3 and TRBJ1-1; 8 bases agree with TRBD1. This CDR3 is 15 amino acids long. The germline V gene has CDR1 SGHTA and CDR2 FQGTGA. The V segment lost 0 bases and the J segment 4 bases; nucleotides outside the gene matches: 4.

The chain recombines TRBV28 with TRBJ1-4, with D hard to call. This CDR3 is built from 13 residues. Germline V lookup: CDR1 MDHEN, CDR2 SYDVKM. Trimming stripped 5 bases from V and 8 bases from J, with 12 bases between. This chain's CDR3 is CASSPRDNEKLFF. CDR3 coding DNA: TGTGCCAGCAGTCCCCGCGACAACGAAAAACTGTTTTTT.

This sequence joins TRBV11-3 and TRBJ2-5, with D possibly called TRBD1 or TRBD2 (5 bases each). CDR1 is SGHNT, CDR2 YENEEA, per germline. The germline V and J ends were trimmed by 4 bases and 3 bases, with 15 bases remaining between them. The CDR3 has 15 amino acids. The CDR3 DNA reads TGTGCCAGCAGCTCCTTCGGCCGAGGGGAAGAGACCCAGTACTTC. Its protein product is CASSSFGRGEETQYF.

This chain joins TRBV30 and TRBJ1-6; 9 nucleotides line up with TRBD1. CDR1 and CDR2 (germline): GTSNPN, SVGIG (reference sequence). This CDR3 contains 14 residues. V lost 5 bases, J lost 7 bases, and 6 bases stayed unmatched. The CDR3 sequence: CAWATGQGNSPLHF. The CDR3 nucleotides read TGTGCCTGGGCCACGGGACAGGGAAATTCACCCCTCCACTTT.

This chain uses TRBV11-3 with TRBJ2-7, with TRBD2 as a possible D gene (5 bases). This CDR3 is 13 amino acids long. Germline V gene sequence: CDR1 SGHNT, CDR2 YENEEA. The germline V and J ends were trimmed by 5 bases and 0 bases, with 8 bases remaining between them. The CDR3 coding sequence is TGTGCCAGCAGCGTACTAGACTCCTACGAGCAGTACTTC. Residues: CASSVLDSYEQYF.

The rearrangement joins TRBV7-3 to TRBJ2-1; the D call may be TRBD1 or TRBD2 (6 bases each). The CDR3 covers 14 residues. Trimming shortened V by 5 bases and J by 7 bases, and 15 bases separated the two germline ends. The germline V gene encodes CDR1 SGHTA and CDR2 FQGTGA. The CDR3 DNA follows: TGTGCCAGCAGCCCGGGGGCGGGATCGAATGAGCAGTTCTTC. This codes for CASSPGAGSNEQFF.

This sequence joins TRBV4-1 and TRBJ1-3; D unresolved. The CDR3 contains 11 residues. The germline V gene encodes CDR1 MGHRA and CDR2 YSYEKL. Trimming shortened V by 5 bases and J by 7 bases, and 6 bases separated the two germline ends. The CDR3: CASSMGNTIYF. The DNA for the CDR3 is TGCGCCAGCAGCATGGGGAACACCATATATTTT.

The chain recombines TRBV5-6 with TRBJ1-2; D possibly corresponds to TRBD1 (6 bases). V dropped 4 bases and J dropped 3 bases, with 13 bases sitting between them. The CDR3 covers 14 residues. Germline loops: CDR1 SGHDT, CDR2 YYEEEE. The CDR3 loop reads CASSLWRTDYGYTF. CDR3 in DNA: TGTGCCAGCAGCCTATGGCGGACAGACTATGGCTACACCTTC.

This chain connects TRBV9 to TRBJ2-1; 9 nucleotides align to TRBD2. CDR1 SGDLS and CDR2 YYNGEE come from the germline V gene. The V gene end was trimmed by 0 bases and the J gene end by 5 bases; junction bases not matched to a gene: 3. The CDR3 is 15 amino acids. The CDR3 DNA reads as TGTGCCAGCAGCGTAGAGGCTAGCGGGGACAATGAGCAGTTCTTC. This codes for CASSVEASGDNEQFF.

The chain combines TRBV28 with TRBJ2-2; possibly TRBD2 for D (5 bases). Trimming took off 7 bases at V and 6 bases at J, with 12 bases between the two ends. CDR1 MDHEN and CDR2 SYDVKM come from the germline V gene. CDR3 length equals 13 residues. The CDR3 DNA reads TGTGCCAGCACCGAGACGGGGTCCGGGGAGCTGTTTTTT. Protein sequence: CASTETGSGELFF.

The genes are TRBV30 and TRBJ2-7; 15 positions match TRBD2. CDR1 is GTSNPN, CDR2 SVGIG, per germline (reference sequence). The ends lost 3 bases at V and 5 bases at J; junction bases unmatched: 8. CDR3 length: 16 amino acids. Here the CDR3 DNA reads TGTGCCTGGAGCAAGGGACTAGCGGGAGGCGGCGACGAGCAGTACTTC. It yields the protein CAWSKGLAGGGDEQYF. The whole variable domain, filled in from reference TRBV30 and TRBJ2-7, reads SQTIHQWPATLVQPVGSPLSLECTVEGTSNPNLYWYRQAAGRGLQLLFYSVGIGQISSEVPQNLSASRPQDRQFILSSKKLLLSDSGFYLCAWSKGLAGGGDEQYFGPGTRLTVT.

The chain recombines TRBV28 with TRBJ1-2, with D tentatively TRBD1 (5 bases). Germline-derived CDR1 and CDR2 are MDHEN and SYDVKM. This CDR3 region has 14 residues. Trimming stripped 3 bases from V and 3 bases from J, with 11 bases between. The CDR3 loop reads CASSLTTGDYGYTF. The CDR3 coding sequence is TGTGCCAGCAGTTTGACTACGGGGGACTATGGCTACACCTTC.

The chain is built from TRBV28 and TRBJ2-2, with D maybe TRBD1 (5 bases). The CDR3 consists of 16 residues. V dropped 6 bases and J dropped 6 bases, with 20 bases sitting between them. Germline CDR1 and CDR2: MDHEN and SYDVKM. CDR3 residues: CASRSQGATLSGELFF. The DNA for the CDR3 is TGTGCCAGCAGATCGCAGGGCGCGACGTTGTCCGGGGAGCTGTTTTTT.

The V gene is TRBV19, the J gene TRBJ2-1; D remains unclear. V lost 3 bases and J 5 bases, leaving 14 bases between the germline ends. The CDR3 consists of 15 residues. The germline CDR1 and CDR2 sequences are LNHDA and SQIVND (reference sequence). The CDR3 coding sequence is TGTGCCAGTAGTATCCTATCCTTGGGAAACAATGAGCAGTTCTTC. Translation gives CASSILSLGNNEQFF.